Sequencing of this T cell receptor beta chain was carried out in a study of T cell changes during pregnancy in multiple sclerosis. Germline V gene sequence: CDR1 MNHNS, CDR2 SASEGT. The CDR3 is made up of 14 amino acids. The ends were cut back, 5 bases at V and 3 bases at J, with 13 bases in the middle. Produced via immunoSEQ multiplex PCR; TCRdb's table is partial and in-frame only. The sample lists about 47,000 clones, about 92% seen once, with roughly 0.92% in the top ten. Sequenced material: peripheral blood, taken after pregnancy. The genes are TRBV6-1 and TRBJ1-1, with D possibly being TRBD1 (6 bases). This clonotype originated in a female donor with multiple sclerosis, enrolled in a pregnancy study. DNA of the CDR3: TGTGCCAGCAGTATTTACAGGGCGGACACTGAAGCTTTCTTT. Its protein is CASSIYRADTEAFF.